The clone carrying this TCR beta chain was observed once. This record belongs to a study of shared clonotypes between healthy human individuals. The germline gives CDR1 MDHEN, CDR2 SYDVKM. The V and J ends lost 2 bases and 0 bases, in that order; junction bases with no gene match: 1. The CDR3 is made up of 15 amino acids. Only in-frame clones appear in the TCRdb table, and some are missing; sequencing was by immunoSEQ multiplex PCR. The data contain roughly 1,600,000 clones, 97% to 99% of them seen just once; the ten biggest clones take up approximately 0.38%. Sequenced material: naive CD4+ T cells sorted from blood. This sample's subset: CD45RA+ positively selected. The receptor's source is a man in his thirties or forties in good health. The rearrangement links TRBV28 to TRBJ2-1; 7 positions match TRBD1. CDR3 bases: TGTGCCAGCAGTTTAGGACAGGTCTCCTACAATGAGCAGTTCTTC. Its protein product is CASSLGQVSYNEQFF.